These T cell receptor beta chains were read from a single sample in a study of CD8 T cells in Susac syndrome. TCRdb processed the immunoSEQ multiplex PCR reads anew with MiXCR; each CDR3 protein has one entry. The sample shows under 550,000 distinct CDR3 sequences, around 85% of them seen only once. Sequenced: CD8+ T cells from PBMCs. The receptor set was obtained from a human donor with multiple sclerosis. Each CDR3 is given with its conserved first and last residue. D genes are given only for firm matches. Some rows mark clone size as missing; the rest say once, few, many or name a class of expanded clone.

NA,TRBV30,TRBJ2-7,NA,TGTGCCTGGAGTGATAGGGTCTACGAGCAGTACTTC,CAWSDRVYEQYF
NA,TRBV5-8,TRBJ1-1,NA,TGTGCCAGCAGTTGGGGTCCAGAGATGAACACTGAAGCTTTCTTT,CASSWGPEMNTEAFF
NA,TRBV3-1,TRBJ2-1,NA,TGTGCCAGCAGCCAAGAGTTAGAGGGTGGGAATGAGCAGTTCTTC,CASSQELEGGNEQFF
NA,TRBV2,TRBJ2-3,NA,TGTGCCAGCAGTGAAGGTGACAGTCCCAGGTCGGATACGCAGTATTTT,CASSEGDSPRSDTQYF
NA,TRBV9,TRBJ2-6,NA,TGTGCCAGCAGTACGGCTAGGTCCGGGGCCAACGTCCTGACTTTC,CASSTARSGANVLTF
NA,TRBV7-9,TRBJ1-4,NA,TGTGCCAGCAGCCCCTGGACGGATCGGGAAAAACTGTTTTTT,CASSPWTDREKLFF
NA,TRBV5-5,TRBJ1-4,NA,TGTGCCAGCAGCTTGGAGGGTACACACTTGGGGAATGAAAAACTGTTTTTT,CASSLEGTHLGNEKLFF
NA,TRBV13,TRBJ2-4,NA,TGTGCCAGCAGCGACAGAGCCAAAAACATTCAGTACTTC,CASSDRAKNIQYF
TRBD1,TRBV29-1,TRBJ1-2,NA,TGCAGCGTTGAAGAACGGGACAGGGGGCTTCGTGGCTACACCTTC,CSVEERDRGLRGYTF
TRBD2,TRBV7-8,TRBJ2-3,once,TGTGCCAGCAGCTTAGGGGCCCCTAGCGGGAGCGTTTCGGATTTT,CASSLGAPSGSVSDF
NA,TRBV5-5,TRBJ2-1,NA,TGTGCCAGCAGCTTGTTCCTTTGGGGCAGCTCCTACAATGAGCAGTTCTTC,CASSLFLWGSSYNEQFF
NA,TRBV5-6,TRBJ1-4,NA,TGTGCCAGCAGCTTGGGTTTAAATGAAAAACTGTTTTTT,CASSLGLNEKLFF
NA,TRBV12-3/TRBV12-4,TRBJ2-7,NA,TGTGCCAGCAGTTCTGCCGGGCCAACGGGCGAGCAGTACTTC,CASSSAGPTGEQYF
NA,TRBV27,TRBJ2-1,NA,TGTGCCAGCAGTTTCCGAGCGAGCAATGAGCAGTTCTTC,CASSFRASNEQFF
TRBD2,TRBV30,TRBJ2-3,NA,TGTGCCTGGAGTCCGCTAGCGGGGGGAAGCACAGATACGCAGTATTTT,CAWSPLAGGSTDTQYF
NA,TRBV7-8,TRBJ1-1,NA,TGTGCCAGCAGCCCGACAGGAGCCTTTGAAGCTTTCTTT,CASSPTGAFEAFF
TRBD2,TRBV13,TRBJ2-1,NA,TGTGCCAGCAGCTTAATAGCGGGATTCTACAATGAGCAGTTCTTC,CASSLIAGFYNEQFF
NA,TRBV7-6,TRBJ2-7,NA,TGTGCCAGCAGCAACACAGGTTCACACGAGCAGTACTTC,CASSNTGSHEQYF
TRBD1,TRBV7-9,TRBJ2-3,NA,TGTGCCAGCAGCCGGACAGGGTCGGGGCCAGATACGCAGTATTTT,CASSRTGSGPDTQYF
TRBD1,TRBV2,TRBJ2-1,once,TGTGCCAGCAGGAAAAGACAGGGGCTCGTCGATGAGCAGTTCTTC,CASRKRQGLVDEQFF
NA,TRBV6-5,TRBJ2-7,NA,TGTGCCAGCAGTTACGGAGGGGTCGAGCAGTACTTC,CASSYGGVEQYF
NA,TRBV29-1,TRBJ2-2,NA,TGCAGCGTTGAAATGGTCGGGGAGCTGTTTTTT,CSVEMVGELFF
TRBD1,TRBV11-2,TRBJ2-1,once,TGTGCCAGCATCCCGCCCGGGACAGGGTTGAATGAGCAGTTCTTC,CASIPPGTGLNEQFF
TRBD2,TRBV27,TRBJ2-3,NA,TGTGCCAGCAGTTTGCCCAGCGGGGGGGGCACAGATACGCAGTATTTT,CASSLPSGGGTDTQYF
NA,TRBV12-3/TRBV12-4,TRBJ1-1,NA,TGTGCCAGCACCCACTTCCTGCAGGTGAACACTGAAGCTTTCTTT,CASTHFLQVNTEAFF
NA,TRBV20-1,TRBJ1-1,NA,TGCAGTGCTCGGGACAATCCGGAAGCTTTCTTT,CSARDNPEAFF
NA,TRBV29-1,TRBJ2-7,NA,TGCAGCGTTGCTGACAACTCCTACGAGCAGTACTTC,CSVADNSYEQYF
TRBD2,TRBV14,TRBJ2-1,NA,TGTGCCAGCAGCCCCCGGGAGGTCCATCCTTACAATGAGCAGTTCTTC,CASSPREVHPYNEQFF
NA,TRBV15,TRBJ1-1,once,TGTGCCACCAGCAGGGAGTTGGCGAACACTGAAGCTTTCTTT,CATSRELANTEAFF
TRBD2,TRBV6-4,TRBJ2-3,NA,TGTGCCAGCAGTGACGGAGGCGGGGGTGGACGGGATACGCAGTATTTT,CASSDGGGGGRDTQYF